Listed here are 29 T cell receptor beta chains from one sample, sequenced in a study of shared clonotypes between healthy human individuals. This table comes from immunoSEQ multiplex PCR, and its TCRdb copy is limited to in-frame clones, with some not included. The data contain some 1,100,000 clones, 78% of them singletons. The sample was memory CD4+ T cells from PBMCs. Subset defined: CD45RA-negative fraction. Every receptor here comes from a man in his late teens or twenties in good health. Some clones in this sample may be carry-over from other donors' samples.

V is TRBV5-1 and J is TRBJ2-5, with 10 bases lining up with TRBD1. This CDR3 region has 14 residues. J was trimmed by 7 bases and V by 4 bases; bases with no gene match: 7. CDR1 and CDR2 from the germline V gene are SGHRS and YFSETQ. CDR3 sequence reads: CASSPGTGATTQYF. The CDR3 DNA follows: TGCGCCAGCAGCCCCGGGACAGGGGCCACGACCCAGTACTTC.

As concerns this clone: Other DNA sequences from this sample encode an identical CDR3 as well. The chain combines TRBV5-1 with TRBJ2-7; 12 bases are a match to TRBD2. The V gene's germline CDR1 is SGHRS and CDR2 YFSETQ. V gave up 0 bases and J gave up 1 base; unmatched junction bases: 2. This CDR3 has 16 residues. This CDR3 is CASSLGLAGGSYEQYF. In DNA form, the CDR3 reads TGCGCCAGCAGCTTGGGGCTAGCGGGAGGGTCCTACGAGCAGTACTTC.

This chain uses TRBV2 with TRBJ1-5, with a tentative D call TRBD1 (6 bases). The V end was cut by 0 bases, the J end by 6 bases, with 9 bases between. The CDR3 is 14 amino acids. Germline values: CDR1 SNHLY, CDR2 FYNNEI. DNA for the CDR3: TGTGCCAGCAGTGAAGCGGGGGGCATTCAGCCCCAGCATTTT. Translating it yields CASSEAGGIQPQHF.

The chain is built from TRBV28 and TRBJ1-1; tentatively, D is TRBD1 (5 bases). The length of the CDR3 is 14 residues. Trimming pared 1 base from V and 11 bases from J, leaving 17 bases between. Per the germline V gene, CDR1 is MDHEN and CDR2 is SYDVKM. This CDR3 reads CASSLSLGGQGAFF. The CDR3 DNA follows: TGTGCCAGCAGTTTATCCCTAGGAGGACAAGGGGCTTTCTTT.

This clone has just a few counts. J is TRBJ1-5 and V is TRBV7-9; no reliable D call. Per the germline V gene, CDR1 is SEHNR and CDR2 is FQNEAQ (reference sequence). The CDR3 contains 14 residues. Trimming cost V 2 bases and J 2 bases, with 7 bases left between them. The CDR3: CASSLKGGNQPQHF. CDR3 DNA: TGTGCCAGCAGCTTAAAGGGAGGCAATCAGCCCCAGCATTTT.

The CDR3: CASRENAPQHF. The CDR3, as DNA: TGTGCCAGCAGGGAAAATGCGCCCCAGCATTTT. The rearrangement joins TRBV6-6 to TRBJ1-5; no firm D call. Trimming left V 6 bases short and J 9 bases short, with 9 bases between. Per germline, CDR1 MNHNY and CDR2 SVGAGI (reference sequence). CDR3 length equals 11 residues.

The chain links TRBV9 to TRBJ2-7; the D gene could be TRBD1 or TRBD2 (5 bases each). The CDR3 is made up of 18 amino acids. V was pared by 2 bases and J by 5 bases, with 26 bases between. Germline V CDR1 and CDR2: SGDLS, YYNGEE. The CDR3 DNA reads TGTGCCAGCAGCGTCTCAGGGTTTCGGGACCCCGGACTTGACGAGCAGTACTTC. Translating it yields CASSVSGFRDPGLDEQYF. Using reference TRBV9 and TRBJ2-7 for the parts outside the CDR3, the full variable domain is DSGVTQTPKHLITATGQRVTLRCSPRSGDLSVYWYQQSLDQGLQFLIQYYNGEERAKGNILERFSAQQFPDLHSELNLSSLELGDSALYFCASSVSGFRDPGLDEQYFGPGTRLTVT.

This rearrangement joins TRBV28 to TRBJ2-7; 7 bases are shared with TRBD2. The junction had 9 bases not matched to a gene; V was cut back by 7 bases and J by 0 bases. Germline CDR1 is MDHEN and CDR2 is SYDVKM. CDR3 length: 15 residues. The CDR3 nucleotides are TGTGCCAGCACCCCCGGGGGGAGAAGCTCCTACGAGCAGTACTTC. Encoded protein: CASTPGGRSSYEQYF.

This clone was counted ten times or more. The genes are TRBV5-1 and TRBJ2-1; a possible D gene is TRBD2 (5 bases). Germline V gene data show CDR1 as SGHRS and CDR2 as YFSETQ. V was pared by 4 bases and J by 0 bases, with 11 bases between. This CDR3 region has 15 residues. DNA for the CDR3: TGCGCCAGCAGCGACCAAGGGAGCTCCTACAATGAGCAGTTCTTC. It translates to CASSDQGSSYNEQFF.

In this sample, this clone turned up a few times. The gene calls are TRBV4-1 and TRBJ1-4, with a tentative D call TRBD1 (5 bases). Trimming left V 0 bases short and J 0 bases short, with 17 bases between. CDR3 length: 19 residues. CDR1 is MGHRA and CDR2 is YSYEKL in the germline V gene. CDR3 residues: CASSQDGRQGLATNEKLFF. Here the CDR3 DNA reads TGCGCCAGCAGCCAAGATGGTCGCCAGGGCCTTGCAACTAATGAAAAACTGTTTTTT.

This clone has just one count. This chain links TRBV27 with TRBJ2-2; D uncertain. This CDR3 comprises 13 residues. Germline V gene sequence: CDR1 MNHEY, CDR2 SMNVEV (reference sequence). Trimming left V 2 bases short and J 6 bases short, with 7 bases between. CDR3 DNA: TGTGCCAGCAGTTTAGTGTTCCCCGGGGAGCTGTTTTTT. Its translation is CASSLVFPGELFF.

The gene calls are TRBV7-8 and TRBJ2-7; 9 bases align to TRBD2. The V and J ends lost 3 bases and 3 bases, in that order; junction bases with no gene match: 6. The CDR3 loop spans 15 amino acids. Per the germline V gene, CDR1 is SGHVS and CDR2 is FQNEAQ. This CDR3 is CASSFTTSGRYEQYF. Here the CDR3 DNA reads TGTGCCAGCAGCTTTACGACTAGCGGACGCTACGAGCAGTACTTC.

V is TRBV6-5 and J is TRBJ1-3, with D perhaps matching TRBD1 (5 bases). This CDR3 region has 15 residues. The V end lost 0 bases, the J end lost 3 bases, and 9 bases lay between the germline ends. Germline V gives CDR1 MNHEY, CDR2 SVGAGI. As DNA, the CDR3 is TGTGCCAGCAGTTACTCTGTCCAGGGTGGAAACACCATATATTTT. Protein: CASSYSVQGGNTIYF.

The chain joins TRBV4-3 to TRBJ2-5; 8 positions agree with TRBD2. V lost 1 base to trimming and J lost 3 bases; unmatched junction nucleotides: 4. The CDR3 contains 15 residues. The germline V gene has CDR1 LGHNA and CDR2 YSLEER. The CDR3 protein is CASSQVGTREETQYF. DNA of the CDR3: TGCGCCAGCAGCCAAGTAGGGACTAGGGAAGAGACCCAGTACTTC.

The chain carries TRBV2 and TRBJ2-3; 8 bases are shared with TRBD1. Germline loops: CDR1 SNHLY, CDR2 FYNNEI. The CDR3 has 14 residues. Trimming cost V 6 bases and J 3 bases; bases outside gene matches: 5. This CDR3 is CASRTDRETDTQYF. As DNA, the CDR3 is TGTGCCAGCAGAACGGACAGGGAAACAGATACGCAGTATTTT.

This chain joins TRBV7-2 and TRBJ2-7; TRBD1 matches 10 bases. Germline CDR1 SGHTA, CDR2 FQGNSA. The ends lost 5 bases at V and 6 bases at J; junction bases unmatched: 7. CDR3 size: 14 residues. CDR3 sequence: CASSRGTGVFEQYF. As DNA, the CDR3 is TGTGCCAGCAGCCGCGGGACAGGGGTTTTCGAGCAGTACTTC.

The chain couples TRBV9 to TRBJ2-1, with D maybe TRBD2 (5 bases). Germline V CDR1 and CDR2: SGDLS, YYNGEE. The germline V and J ends were trimmed by 3 bases and 1 base, with 11 bases remaining between them. The CDR3 totals 15 residues. In DNA form, the CDR3 reads TGTGCCAGCAGCGATTCAGGACTTTCCTACAATGAGCAGTTCTTC. Translation gives CASSDSGLSYNEQFF.

The chain uses TRBV9 and TRBJ2-7; unclear D gene. Germline V gene lookup returns CDR1 SGDLS and CDR2 YYNGEE. With 3 bases removed from V and 0 bases from J, the gap between germline ends came to 13 bases. The CDR3 contains 15 residues. The CDR3 region has the DNA TGTGCCAGCAGCGCGGATCCGGGCCGCTCCTACGAGCAGTACTTC. Translation gives CASSADPGRSYEQYF.

The chain employs TRBV5-1 and TRBJ2-7, with TRBD1 matching over 8 bases. After removal of 3 bases from V and 6 bases from J, the junction contained 14 bases not matched to a gene. Germline values: CDR1 SGHRS, CDR2 YFSETQ. The CDR3 is 16 amino acids. The chain's CDR3 is CASSSIGAGGVGEQYF. CDR3 in DNA: TGCGCCAGCAGCTCGATCGGGGCAGGGGGCGTTGGCGAGCAGTACTTC.

This chain connects TRBV14 to TRBJ2-2; 7 positions agree with TRBD2. This CDR3 contains 15 residues. V was clipped by 0 bases and J by 6 bases; unmatched bases: 4. Germline V lookup: CDR1 SGHDN, CDR2 FVKESK. CDR3 region: CASSQDAGVAGELFF. DNA of the CDR3: TGTGCCAGCAGCCAAGATGCGGGAGTGGCCGGGGAGCTGTTTTTT.

This chain connects TRBV28 to TRBJ2-1; D gene ambiguous. Germline V gives CDR1 MDHEN, CDR2 SYDVKM. The CDR3 runs to 10 residues. Trimming left V 8 bases short and J 15 bases short, with 14 bases between. The CDR3 loop is CASSHSAVFF. CDR3 DNA: TGTGCCAGCTCCCACAGTGCGGTGTTCTTC. The whole variable domain, remainder taken from reference TRBV28 and TRBJ2-1, is DVKVTQSSRYLVKRTGEKVFLECVQDMDHENMFWYRQDPGLGLRLIYFSYDVKMKEKGDIPEGYSVSREKKERFSLILESASTNQTSMYLCASSHSAVFFGPGTRLTVL.

The CDR3 DNA follows: TGTGCCACCAGCAGTATGAGGTCTTTGGTCCAAGAGACCCAGTACTTC. Translated: CATSSMRSLVQETQYF. This chain uses TRBV15 with TRBJ2-5, with D hard to call. The V end was cut by 3 bases, the J end by 1 base, with 15 bases between. CDR3 length: 16 residues. CDR1 and CDR2 (germline): LNHNV, YYDKDF (reference sequence).

The V gene is TRBV9, the J gene TRBJ2-5, with D possibly matching TRBD1 (6 bases). The germline CDR1 and CDR2 sequences are SGDLS and YYNGEE. This CDR3 has 13 amino acids. V lost 3 bases to trimming and J lost 5 bases, with 11 bases between them. The chain's CDR3 is CASSAGVPETQYF. Written as DNA, the CDR3 is TGTGCCAGCAGCGCAGGGGTGCCCGAGACCCAGTACTTC. Filled out from reference TRBV9 and TRBJ2-5, the complete variable domain reads DSGVTQTPKHLITATGQRVTLRCSPRSGDLSVYWYQQSLDQGLQFLIQYYNGEERAKGNILERFSAQQFPDLHSELNLSSLELGDSALYFCASSAGVPETQYFGPGTRLLVL.

This clone was detected a few times. The chain couples TRBV5-1 to TRBJ1-1; D gene uncertain. The germline V gene encodes CDR1 SGHRS and CDR2 YFSETQ. CDR3 length equals 14 residues. The V gene lost 2 bases and the J gene lost 5 bases, with 13 bases spanning the gap. The CDR3 loop is CASSFGESSTEAFF. DNA of the CDR3: TGCGCCAGCAGCTTTGGGGAGAGTTCTACTGAAGCTTTCTTT.

This clone was detected once. The CDR3, as DNA: TGTGCCAGCAGCCCAGAACTAGCGGGAAACACAGATACGCAGTATTTT. Translated: CASSPELAGNTDTQYF. The chain employs TRBV7-9 and TRBJ2-3; the match to TRBD2 covers 10 bases. The germline CDR1 and CDR2 sequences are SEHNR and FQNEAQ (reference sequence). The CDR3 runs 16 residues. V lost 5 bases and J lost 2; bases outside the gene matches: 7.

The rearrangement joins TRBV13 to TRBJ2-1, with 11 positions matching TRBD2. V shed 6 bases and J 4 bases; nucleotides not matched to a gene: 17. CDR1 and CDR2 from the germline V gene are PRHDT and FYEKMQ (reference sequence). CDR3 length equals 19 residues. The CDR3 loop reads CASSRISGRADRSYNEQFF. The CDR3 DNA reads TGTGCCAGCAGTCGCATTAGCGGGAGGGCGGATCGATCTTACAATGAGCAGTTCTTC.

Here the CDR3 DNA reads TGTGCCAGCAGTTTCGTAGGCAATCAGCCCCAGCATTTT. It yields the protein CASSFVGNQPQHF. The chain uses TRBV27 and TRBJ1-5; D gene unclear. Germline values: CDR1 MNHEY, CDR2 SMNVEV (reference sequence). The CDR3 is 13 amino acids. V was clipped by 3 bases and J by 2 bases, with 5 bases between them.

CDR3 in amino acids: CASSLGTVGVGTNYGYTF. The CDR3 DNA reads TGTGCCAGCAGCTTAGGAACGGTGGGGGTTGGGACTAACTATGGCTACACCTTC. V usage is TRBV7-6 and J usage is TRBJ1-2, with D possibly TRBD1 on 5 matching bases. Germline assignment: CDR1 SGHVS and CDR2 FNYEAQ. The CDR3 runs 18 residues. Deletions cut 1 base from V and 0 bases from J, with 18 bases between. The full variable domain, in which reference TRBV7-6 and TRBJ1-2 provide the parts outside the CDR3, is GAGVSQSPRYKVTKRGQDVALRCDPISGHVSLYWYRQALGQGPEFLTYFNYEAQQDKSGLPNDRFSAERPEGSISTLTIQRTEQRDSAMYRCASSLGTVGVGTNYGYTFGSGTRLTVV.

This clone was picked up one time. The chain uses TRBV6-5 and TRBJ2-7, with TRBD1 as a possible D gene (6 bases). V lost 6 bases, J lost 1 base, and 10 bases lay in between. CDR3 length: 13 amino acids. Germline V gene lookup returns CDR1 MNHEY and CDR2 SVGAGI. CDR3 in DNA: TGTGCCAGCAGCCGGACAGAGTCCTACGAGCAGTACTTC. Translating it yields CASSRTESYEQYF.